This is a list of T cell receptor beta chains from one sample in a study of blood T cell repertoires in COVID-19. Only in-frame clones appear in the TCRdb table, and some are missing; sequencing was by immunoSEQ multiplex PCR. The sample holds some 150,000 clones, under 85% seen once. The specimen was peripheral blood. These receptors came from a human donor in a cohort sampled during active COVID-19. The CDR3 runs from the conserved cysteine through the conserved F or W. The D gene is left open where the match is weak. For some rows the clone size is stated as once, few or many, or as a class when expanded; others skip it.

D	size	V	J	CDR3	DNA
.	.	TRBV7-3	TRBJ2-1	CASSLTTFSEQFF	TGTGCCAGCAGCTTAACAACCTTCAGTGAGCAGTTCTTC
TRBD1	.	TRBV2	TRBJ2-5	CASSVEQGLGETQYF	TGTGCCAGCAGTGTCGAACAGGGGTTAGGGGAGACCCAGTACTTC
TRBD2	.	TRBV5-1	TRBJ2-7	CASSPASGPYEQYF	TGCGCCAGCAGCCCCGCTAGCGGACCCTACGAGCAGTACTTC
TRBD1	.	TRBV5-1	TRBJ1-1	CASSSQGDTEAFF	TGCGCCAGCAGCTCGCAGGGGGACACTGAAGCTTTCTTT
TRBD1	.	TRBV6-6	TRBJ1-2	CASSYSQGANGYTF	TGTGCCAGCAGTTACTCACAGGGGGCTAATGGCTACACCTTC
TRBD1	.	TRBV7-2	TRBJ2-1	CASSPRQGAQGPSYNEQFF	TGTGCCAGCAGCCCGCGACAGGGGGCGCAGGGCCCGTCCTACAATGAGCAGTTCTTC
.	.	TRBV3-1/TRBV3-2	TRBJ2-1	CASSLPLAESYNEQFF	TGTGCCAGCAGCCTTCCCTTAGCGGAATCTTACAATGAGCAGTTCTTC
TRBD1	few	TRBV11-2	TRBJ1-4	CASSNDRGNEKLFF	TGTGCCAGCAGCAATGACAGGGGAAATGAAAAACTGTTTTTT
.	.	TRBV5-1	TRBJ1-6	CASGTGQNSPLHF	TGCGCCAGCGGTACAGGGCAAAATTCACCCCTCCACTTT
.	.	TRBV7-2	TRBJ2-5	CASSLEMWSPLETQYF	TGTGCCAGCAGCTTAGAAATGTGGAGCCCTCTCGAGACCCAGTACTTC
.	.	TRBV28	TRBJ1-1	CASSLGTGGSYSEAFF	TGTGCCAGCAGTTTAGGAACCGGCGGTTCGTATTCTGAAGCTTTCTTT
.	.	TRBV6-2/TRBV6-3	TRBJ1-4	CASSYSTGVPNEKLFF	TGTGCCAGCAGTTACTCGACGGGGGTTCCTAATGAAAAACTGTTTTTT
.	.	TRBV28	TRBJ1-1	CASSIARGLNTEAFF	TGTGCCAGCAGTATCGCGCGCGGGTTGAACACTGAAGCTTTCTTT
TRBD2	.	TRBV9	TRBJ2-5	CASSALAGGNQETQYF	TGTGCCAGCAGCGCTCTAGCGGGAGGGAACCAAGAGACCCAGTACTTC
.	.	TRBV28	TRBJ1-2	CASSLGQPRGYTF	TGTGCCAGCAGTTTGGGCCAACCTCGTGGCTACACCTTC